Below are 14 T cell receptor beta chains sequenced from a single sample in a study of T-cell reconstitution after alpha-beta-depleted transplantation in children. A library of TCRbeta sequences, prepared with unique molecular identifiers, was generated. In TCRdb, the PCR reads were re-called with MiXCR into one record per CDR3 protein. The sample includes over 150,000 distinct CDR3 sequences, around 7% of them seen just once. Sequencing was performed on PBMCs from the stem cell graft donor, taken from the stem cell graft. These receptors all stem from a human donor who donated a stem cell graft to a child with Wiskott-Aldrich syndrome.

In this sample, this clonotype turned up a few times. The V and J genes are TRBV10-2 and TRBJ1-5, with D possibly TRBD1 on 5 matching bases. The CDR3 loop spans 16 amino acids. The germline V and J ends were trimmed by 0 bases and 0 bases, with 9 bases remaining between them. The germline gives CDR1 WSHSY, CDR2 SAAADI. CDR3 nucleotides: TGCGCCAGCAGTGAGTCTGGGGGTTATAGCAATCAGCCCCAGCATTTT. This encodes CASSESGGYSNQPQHF.

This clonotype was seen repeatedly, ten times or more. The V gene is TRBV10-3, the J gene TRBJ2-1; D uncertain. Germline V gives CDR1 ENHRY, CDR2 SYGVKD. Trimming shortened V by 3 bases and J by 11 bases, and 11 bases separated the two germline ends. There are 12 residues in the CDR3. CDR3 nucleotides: TGTGCCATCAGTGAAGATATCGGCCAGCAGTTCTTC. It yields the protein CAISEDIGQQFF.

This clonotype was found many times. CDR3 DNA sequence: TGTGCCACCAGTGACCCACGACAACCTGAGCAGTTCTTC. Translating it yields CATSDPRQPEQFF. The chain combines TRBV24-1 with TRBJ2-1; D gene unclear. Trimming removed 4 bases from V and 9 bases from J, with 12 bases in between. This CDR3 region has 13 residues. The germline gives CDR1 KGHDR, CDR2 SFDVKD.

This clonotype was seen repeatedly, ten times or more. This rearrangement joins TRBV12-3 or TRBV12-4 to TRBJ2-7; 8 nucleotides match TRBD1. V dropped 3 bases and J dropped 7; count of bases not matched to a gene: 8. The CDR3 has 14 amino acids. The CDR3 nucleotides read TGTGCCAGCAGTTTGGTCCAGGGGGCGGGTGAGCAGTACTTC. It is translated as CASSLVQGAGEQYF.

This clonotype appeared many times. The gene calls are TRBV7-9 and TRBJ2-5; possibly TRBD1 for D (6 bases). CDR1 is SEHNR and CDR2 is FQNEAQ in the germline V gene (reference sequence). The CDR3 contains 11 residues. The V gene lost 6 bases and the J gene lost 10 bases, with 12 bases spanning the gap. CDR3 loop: CASSLQGIQYF. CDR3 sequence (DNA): TGTGCCAGCAGTTTACAGGGAATCCAGTACTTC.

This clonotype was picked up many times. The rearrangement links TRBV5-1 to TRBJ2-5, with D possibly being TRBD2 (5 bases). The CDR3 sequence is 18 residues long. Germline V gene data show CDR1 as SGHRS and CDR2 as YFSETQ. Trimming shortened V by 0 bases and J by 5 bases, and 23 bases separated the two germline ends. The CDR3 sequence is CASSLAADYLEDGETQYF. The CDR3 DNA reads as TGCGCCAGCAGCTTGGCCGCCGACTATTTAGAGGATGGGGAGACCCAGTACTTC.

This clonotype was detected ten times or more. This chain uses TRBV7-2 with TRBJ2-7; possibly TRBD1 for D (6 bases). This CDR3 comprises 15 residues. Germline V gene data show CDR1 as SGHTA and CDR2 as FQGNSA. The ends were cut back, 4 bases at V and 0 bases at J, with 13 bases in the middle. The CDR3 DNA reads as TGTGCCAGCAGCTCGACAGGTGGGAGCTCCTACGAGCAGTACTTC. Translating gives CASSSTGGSSYEQYF.

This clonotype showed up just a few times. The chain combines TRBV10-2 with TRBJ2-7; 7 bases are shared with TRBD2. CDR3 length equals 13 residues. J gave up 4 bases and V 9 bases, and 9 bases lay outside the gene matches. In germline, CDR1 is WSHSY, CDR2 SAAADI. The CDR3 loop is CASGTTRFYEQYF. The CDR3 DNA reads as TGCGCCAGTGGGACTACCAGATTTTACGAGCAGTACTTC.

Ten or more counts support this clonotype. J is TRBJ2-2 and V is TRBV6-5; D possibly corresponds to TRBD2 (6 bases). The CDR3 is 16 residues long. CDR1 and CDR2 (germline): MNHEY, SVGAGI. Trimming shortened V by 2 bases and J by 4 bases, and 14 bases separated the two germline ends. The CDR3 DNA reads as TGTGCCAGCAGTTACGTTGCAGGGCGGGGCACCGGGGAGCTGTTTTTT. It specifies CASSYVAGRGTGELFF.

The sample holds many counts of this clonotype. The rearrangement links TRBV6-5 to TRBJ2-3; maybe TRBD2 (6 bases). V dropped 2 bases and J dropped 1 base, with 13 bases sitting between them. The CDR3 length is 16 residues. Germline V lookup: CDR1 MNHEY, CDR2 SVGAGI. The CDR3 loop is CASSYGGVTGTDTQYF. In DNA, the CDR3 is TGTGCCAGCAGTTACGGCGGGGTCACGGGCACAGATACGCAGTATTTT.

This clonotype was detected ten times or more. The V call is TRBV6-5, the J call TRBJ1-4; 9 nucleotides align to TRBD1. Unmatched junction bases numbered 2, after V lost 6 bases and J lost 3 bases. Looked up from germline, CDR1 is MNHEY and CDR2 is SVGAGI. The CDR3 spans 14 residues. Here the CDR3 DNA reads TGTGCCAGCAGGTACAGGGGGCCTAATGAAAAACTGTTTTTT. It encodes CASRYRGPNEKLFF.

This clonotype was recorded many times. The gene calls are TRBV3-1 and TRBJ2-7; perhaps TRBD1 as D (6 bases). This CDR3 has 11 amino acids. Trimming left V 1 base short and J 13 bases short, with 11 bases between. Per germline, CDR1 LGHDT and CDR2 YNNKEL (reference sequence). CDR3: CASSQGLDSYF. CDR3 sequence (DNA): TGTGCCAGCAGCCAAGGTCTGGACAGTTACTTC.

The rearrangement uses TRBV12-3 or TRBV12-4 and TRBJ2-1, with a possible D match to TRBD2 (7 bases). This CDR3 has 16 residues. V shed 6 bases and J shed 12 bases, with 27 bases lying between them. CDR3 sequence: CASRVGGRFLGDGQFF. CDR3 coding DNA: TGTGCCAGCAGGGTCGGGGGGCGGTTTTTAGGGGACGGGCAGTTCTTC.

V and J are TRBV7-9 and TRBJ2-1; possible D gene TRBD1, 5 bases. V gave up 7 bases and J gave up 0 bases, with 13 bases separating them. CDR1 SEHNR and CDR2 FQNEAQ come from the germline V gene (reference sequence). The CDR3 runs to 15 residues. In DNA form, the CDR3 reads TGTGCCAGCAACTTGAACAGGAGCTCCTACAATGAGCAGTTCTTC. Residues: CASNLNRSSYNEQFF. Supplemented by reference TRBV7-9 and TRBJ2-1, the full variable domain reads DTGVSQNPRHKITKRGQNVTFRCDPISEHNRLYWYRQTLGQGPEFLTYFQNEAQLEKSRLLSDRFSAERPKGSFSTLEIQRTEQGDSAMYLCASNLNRSSYNEQFFGPGTRLTVL.